The 19 T cell receptor beta chains below all came from one sample that was sequenced in a study of T-cell memory formation after mild COVID-19. TCRdb itself ran the 5' RACE reads through MiXCR, one entry per CDR3 protein. This sample has about 340,000 distinct CDR3 sequences, with less than 20% found just once. Sequencing was done on a sample of PBMCs or a T cell subset sorted from them (not recorded which). The origin of the receptors is a man aged 18 to 35 who had mild COVID-19 (a few samples of this study predate the infection). Cell type and time point are not known.

The chain has TRBV2 and TRBJ2-6; perhaps TRBD1 as D (6 bases). Trimming removed 7 bases at V and 4 bases at J, with 17 bases between. CDR1 SNHLY and CDR2 FYNNEI come from the germline V gene. CDR3 size: 16 residues. The DNA for the CDR3 is TGTGCCAGCATTCCTTACAGGGCTTACGGGGCCAACGTCCTGACTTTC. Amino acid sequence: CASIPYRAYGANVLTF.

This clonotype has a handful of counts. V is TRBV20-1 and J is TRBJ2-7, with 7 nucleotides matching TRBD1. CDR3 length: 13 amino acids. CDR1 and CDR2 (germline): DFQATT, SNEGSKA (reference sequence). The ends lost 6 bases at V and 4 bases at J; junction bases unmatched: 9. This CDR3 reads CSAHGTDQYEQYF. CDR3 sequence (DNA): TGCAGTGCACATGGGACAGACCAATACGAGCAGTACTTC.

The CDR3 sequence: CASSLNREETQYF. CDR3 sequence (DNA): TGTGCCAGCAGCTTAAACAGAGAAGAGACCCAGTACTTC. The chain recombines TRBV7-9 with TRBJ2-5; D uncertain. CDR3 length equals 13 residues. The germline CDR1 and CDR2 sequences are SEHNR and FQNEAQ (reference sequence). V was trimmed by 2 bases and J by 3 bases, leaving 7 bases between them. The complete variable domain, with remaining parts taken from reference TRBV7-9 and TRBJ2-5, reads DTGVSQNPRHKITKRGQNVTFRCDPISEHNRLYWYRQTLGQGPEFLTYFQNEAQLEKSRLLSDRFSAERPKGSFSTLEIQRTEQGDSAMYLCASSLNREETQYFGPGTRLLVL.

This clonotype was detected only a few times. J is TRBJ2-1 and V is TRBV11-2; TRBD1 matches 7 bases. V shed 1 base, J shed 8 bases, and the junction held 11 bases outside the gene matches. CDR1 and CDR2 (germline): SGHAT, FQNNGV. The CDR3 spans 16 residues. The CDR3 nucleotides read TGTGCCAGCAGCTTAGGCCGGACAGGATTTAGCGATGAGCAGTTCTTC. It is translated as CASSLGRTGFSDEQFF.

This chain joins TRBV7-6 and TRBJ2-5; unclear D gene. CDR1 and CDR2 from the germline V gene are SGHVS and FNYEAQ. This CDR3 is 13 amino acids long. With 0 bases removed from V and 5 bases from J, the gap between germline ends came to 7 bases. CDR3 nucleotides: TGTGCCAGCAGCTTAGCCCGATGGGAGACCCAGTACTTC. Its protein is CASSLARWETQYF.

In its sample, this clonotype was seen a few times. The V call is TRBV6-5, the J call TRBJ2-1; D perhaps matches TRBD2 (6 bases). Germline V gives CDR1 MNHEY, CDR2 SVGAGI. The CDR3 is made up of 15 amino acids. Trimming shortened V by 2 bases and J by 9 bases, and 17 bases separated the two germline ends. The CDR3 DNA follows: TGTGCCAGCAGTTACGCGTATGGGGGGTTCAGTGAGCAGTTCTTC. The encoded protein is CASSYAYGGFSEQFF.

This clonotype occurred a few times. J is TRBJ1-5 and V is TRBV6-5; D gene ambiguous. The germline V and J ends were trimmed by 5 bases and 0 bases, with 8 bases remaining between them. The CDR3 extends over 14 amino acids. Germline V CDR1 and CDR2: MNHEY, SVGAGI. The CDR3 is CASSQLNSNQPQHF. The CDR3 DNA follows: TGTGCCAGCAGTCAACTTAATAGCAATCAGCCCCAGCATTTT.

The CDR3, as DNA: TGTGCCAGCAGTTTGGGCCCCGGCACTGGAAACACCATATATTTT. Encoded protein: CASSLGPGTGNTIYF. The rearrangement joins TRBV28 to TRBJ1-3; the D is unclear. Trimming removed 3 bases at V and 2 bases at J, with 11 bases between. Per germline, CDR1 MDHEN and CDR2 SYDVKM. This CDR3 comprises 15 residues. The whole variable domain, filled in from reference TRBV28 and TRBJ1-3, reads DVKVTQSSRYLVKRTGEKVFLECVQDMDHENMFWYRQDPGLGLRLIYFSYDVKMKEKGDIPEGYSVSREKKERFSLILESASTNQTSMYLCASSLGPGTGNTIYFGEGSWLTVV.

The chain joins TRBV15 to TRBJ1-2, with no clear D. Trimming pared 3 bases from V and 4 bases from J, leaving 9 bases between. CDR3 length: 13 amino acids. Germline V gene lookup returns CDR1 LNHNV and CDR2 YYDKDF (reference sequence). CDR3 DNA: TGTGCCACCAGCAGGGATCTTAGCTATGGCTACACCTTC. Translation: CATSRDLSYGYTF.

This clonotype was counted between two and nine times. The chain employs TRBV7-9 and TRBJ2-1, with D maybe TRBD2 (5 bases). This CDR3 has 12 amino acids. Trimming shortened V by 5 bases and J by 7 bases, and 9 bases separated the two germline ends. Germline V lookup: CDR1 SEHNR, CDR2 FQNEAQ (reference sequence). The CDR3, as DNA: TGTGCCAGCAGCCTCCGGACTAATGAGCAGTTCTTC. As protein: CASSLRTNEQFF. Full variable domain (rest looked up from reference TRBV7-9 and TRBJ2-1): DTGVSQNPRHKITKRGQNVTFRCDPISEHNRLYWYRQTLGQGPEFLTYFQNEAQLEKSRLLSDRFSAERPKGSFSTLEIQRTEQGDSAMYLCASSLRTNEQFFGPGTRLTVL.

This chain connects TRBV7-2 to TRBJ2-7, with a weak D call TRBD1 (5 bases). V dropped 3 bases and J dropped 5 bases, with 20 bases sitting between them. This CDR3 comprises 16 residues. The germline CDR1 and CDR2 sequences are SGHTA and FQGNSA. Here the CDR3 reads CASSLSQGVFRNEQYF. In DNA form, the CDR3 reads TGTGCCAGCAGCTTGAGTCAAGGGGTCTTTAGGAACGAGCAGTACTTC.

This clonotype occurred many times. The chain combines TRBV20-1 with TRBJ2-7, with no clear D. The CDR3 totals 12 residues. V lost 1 base, J lost 6 bases, and 10 bases lay in between. Germline lookup yields CDR1 DFQATT and CDR2 SNEGSKA (reference sequence). The CDR3 DNA is TGCAGTGCTAGAGGGTATCCGTCCGAGCAGTACGTC. Translating it yields CSARGYPSEQYV.

V and J are TRBV20-1 and TRBJ2-1, with D uncertain. The CDR3 sequence is 15 residues long. Germline V lookup: CDR1 DFQATT, CDR2 SNEGSKA (reference sequence). The V end lost 5 bases, the J end lost 0 bases, and 14 bases lay between the germline ends. The CDR3: CSAFKPPGSYNEQFF. In DNA, the CDR3 is TGCAGTGCTTTCAAACCCCCGGGCTCCTACAATGAGCAGTTCTTC.

V is TRBV7-9 and J is TRBJ2-3, with a possible D match to TRBD1 (5 bases). The CDR3 totals 14 residues. V was trimmed by 5 bases and J by 4 bases, leaving 13 bases between them. Germline V gene data show CDR1 as SEHNR and CDR2 as FQNEAQ (reference sequence). DNA of the CDR3: TGTGCCAGCAGCGTCCAGGGCGACTCAGATACGCAGTATTTT. This encodes CASSVQGDSDTQYF.

This clonotype was counted only a few times. The genes are TRBV4-1 and TRBJ2-2; D is possibly TRBD1 (5 bases). V was shortened by 2 bases and J by 6 bases, with 13 bases between the two germline ends. CDR1 is MGHRA and CDR2 is YSYEKL in the germline V gene. The CDR3 consists of 15 residues. The CDR3 DNA follows: TGCGCCAGCAGCCAACCCCAGGGTCTCGCCGGGGAGCTGTTTTTT. Protein sequence: CASSQPQGLAGELFF.

The V call is TRBV7-2, the J call TRBJ1-2; no clear D. This CDR3 is 14 amino acids long. V dropped 2 bases and J dropped 4 bases, with 11 bases sitting between them. Per germline, CDR1 SGHTA and CDR2 FQGNSA. CDR3: CASSLPETLYGYTF. The CDR3 DNA reads TGTGCCAGCAGCTTACCGGAGACACTCTATGGCTACACCTTC.

This clonotype was recorded a few times. The J gene is TRBJ1-6, the V gene TRBV4-3; D might be TRBD1 (6 bases). V lost 4 bases and J lost 7, with 14 bases in between. This CDR3 has 15 residues. Germline values: CDR1 LGHNA, CDR2 YSLEER. CDR3 loop: CASSPAMTGNSPLHF. The CDR3 DNA is TGCGCCAGCAGCCCAGCAATGACAGGAAATTCACCCCTCCACTTT.

This rearrangement joins TRBV9 to TRBJ1-2; TRBD1 aligns across 8 bases. The germline gives CDR1 SGDLS, CDR2 YYNGEE. CDR3 length: 16 amino acids. The J segment lost 6 bases and the V segment lost 0 bases, leaving 10 bases of the junction unmatched. In nucleotides, the CDR3 is TGTGCCAGCAGCGTAGAATTACGACAGGGGAGTGATGGCTACACCTTC. It specifies CASSVELRQGSDGYTF.

The J gene is TRBJ2-2, the V gene TRBV20-1; possibly TRBD2 for D (5 bases). The CDR3 totals 11 residues. The germline V gene encodes CDR1 DFQATT and CDR2 SNEGSKA (reference sequence). Trimming shortened V by 7 bases and J by 7 bases, and 10 bases separated the two germline ends. The CDR3: CSVPDYGELFF. The DNA for the CDR3 is TGCAGTGTCCCAGACTACGGGGAGCTGTTTTTT.